Sequencing of this T cell receptor (beta chain) was carried out in a study of Japanese encephalitis immunity and Zika vaccine responses (dated by TCRdb to about 2021). The study in broad terms: Each included participant got alum-adjuvanted ZPIV three times, at weeks 0, 4 and 28, with every dose being 5.0 ug. A two-dose regimen of JEV vaccine (IXIARO), with doses given 28 days apart, was administered to fewer than 15 participants two to three months before the first ZPIV dose. The study asked whether earlier vaccination against Japanese encephalitis virus (JEV) or yellow fever virus (YFV) shaped CD4 T cell responses to the Zika vaccine. The ZIKV peptides, 15-mers that overlapped by 11 residues, were chosen for containing NetMHCpan/NetMHCII-predicted epitopes with affinity below 50 nM. Eleven to twelve participants received one dose of YFV vaccine (YF-VAX) before ZPIV, and some ten participants were flavivirus-naive. For stimulation, either ZIKV structural-protein peptide pools divided into flavivirus-conserved and non-conserved sets were used, or JEV or YFV peptides matching the pre-vaccination. About six representative participants from each pre-vaccination group were selected for TCR sequencing, using samples from week 0 (after pre-vaccination and before ZPIV) and week 52. In addition, the TCR repertoires of a few flavivirus-naive individuals were analyzed at weeks 2, 6 and 52 after ZPIV vaccination began. What the authors observed across the whole study: Because there were not enough samples, the peptide pools could not be deconvoluted, which meant the specific peptides behind the cross-reactive responses went unidentified. Only a few individuals showed CD8 T cell responses to ZIKV peptide pools, and those responses were very low in magnitude. Compared with YFV-pre-vaccinated donors, JEV-pre-vaccinated donors had higher repertoire similarity across time-points and stimulations, indicating that more clonotypes were common to ZIKV and JEV stimulation. Samples were clustered by participant, with no similarity observed between individuals, suggesting that no public TCRs were detected. In JEV-pre-vaccinated donors, the repertoire richness of CD4 T cells responding to conserved ZIKV epitopes decreased significantly after ZPIV. The analysis was restricted to a subset of trial participants with three doses and adequate samples, and the entire vaccinated cohort was not analyzed.

After labeling with CellTrace CFSE, PBMCs were cultured for around six days in RPMI containing approximately 8% human serum along with peptide pools, each at 1 ug/mL. Unfixed proliferating CD4 T cells were sorted on a BD FACSAria as live CD56-CD19-CD16-CD3+CD4+ CFSE-low cells. Enrolled adults were healthy and seronegative for ZIKV, JEV, YFV, DENV and WNV by microneutralization screening. Samples came from a phase 1, double-blinded, randomized, placebo-controlled trial of an alum-adjuvanted Zika purified-inactivated virus (ZPIV) vaccine. Peripheral blood mononuclear cells were isolated using a standard procedure and then kept frozen in liquid nitrogen until they were used. This clonotype registers as medium-sized (0.01 to 0.1%) within its sample. No per-base quality is available; no much larger clone lies one base away. The V end loses 9 bases and the J end loses 1 base, and a stretch of 21 bases separates them. The germline V gene sets CDR1 to MGHRA and CDR2 to YSYEKL. From cysteine to phenylalanine, the CDR3 is 16 amino acids long. The retained sequence is limited to the CDR3, 48 bases, with the frame set at the first base.

Preparation of the library involved 5' RACE. Before sequencing, the TCRbeta libraries were pooled in amounts proportional to the number of cells sorted for each library. Total RNA was extracted from the sorted cells with RNAzol RT, and cDNA was synthesized using an oligo(dT) primer and a template-switching oligo. The TCRbeta V-CDR3-J region was amplified by PCR with Kapa HiFi between a SMARTer oligo primer and a TCRbeta constant-region primer. Illumina adaptors and sample-specific index barcodes were added in a second PCR, with HighPrep bead cleanup and a Bioanalyzer check confirming a band of roughly 650 bp. Libraries were sequenced on an Illumina MiSeq with 2x151 bp paired-end reads. Concerning the study's data processing: Reads were demultiplexed with an in-house Java program, and MiXCR assigned TCRbeta annotations and counted clonotypes. Repertoire overlap was assessed with Morisita-Horn indices from the R package vegan, and UPGMA clustering and Circos plots of recurring clonotypes were generated. Shannon diversity and richness were normalized to the maximum possible value based on input cell numbers, so that values between 0 and 1 were obtained. CDR3beta sequences were aligned with MUSCLE, distances were computed with SeqinR, and multidimensional scaling was plotted in R. In TCRdb, the public reads were trimmed at Q25 with fastp and aligned with MiXCR, with productive beta chains retained. Entries are consolidated by CDR3 protein sequence, retaining the most common genes and DNA. In this record, the V and J calls reflect TCRdb's handling and not the investigators' own analysis. The sample table shows approximately 1,600 distinct CDR3 sequences, and 6.4% are seen once. The biggest ten clones account for approximately 30% of the sample.

Sequenced here: antigen-activated CD4+ T cells from blood, cultured, sampled during a Zika inactivated vaccine study. This chain is built from TRBV4-1 and TRBJ1-1; no D gene can be assigned with confidence. The source is an adult woman who received an inactivated Zika virus vaccine. For the CDR3, the sequence is CASSIEAGRTNTEAFF. The sequenced DNA is TGCGCCAGTAGCATTGAGGCGGGTCGGACGAACACTGAAGCTTTCTTT.